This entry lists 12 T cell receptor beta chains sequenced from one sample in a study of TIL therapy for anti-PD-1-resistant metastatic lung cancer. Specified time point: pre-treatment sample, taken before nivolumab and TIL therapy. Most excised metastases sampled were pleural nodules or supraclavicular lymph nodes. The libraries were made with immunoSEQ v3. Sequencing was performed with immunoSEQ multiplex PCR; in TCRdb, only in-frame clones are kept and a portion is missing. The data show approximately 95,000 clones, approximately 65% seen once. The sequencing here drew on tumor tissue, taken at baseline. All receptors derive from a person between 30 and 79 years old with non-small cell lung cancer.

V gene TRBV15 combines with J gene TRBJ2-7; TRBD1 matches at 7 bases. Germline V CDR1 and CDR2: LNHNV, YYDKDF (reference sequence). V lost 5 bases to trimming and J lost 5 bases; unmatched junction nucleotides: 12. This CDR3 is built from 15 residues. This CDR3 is CATSGTRRGTNEQYF. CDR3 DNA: TGTGCCACCAGCGGTACCCGCAGGGGGACCAACGAGCAGTACTTC.

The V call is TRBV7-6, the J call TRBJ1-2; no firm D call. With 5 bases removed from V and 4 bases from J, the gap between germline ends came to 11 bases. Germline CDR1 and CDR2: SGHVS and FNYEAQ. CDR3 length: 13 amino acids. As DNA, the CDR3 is TGTGCCAGCAGCCCTGATGAATTCTATGGCTACACCTTC. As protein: CASSPDEFYGYTF.

The CDR3 protein is CASKPSPTGYEQYF. The CDR3 DNA is TGTGCCTCCAAACCCTCGCCGACTGGCTACGAGCAGTACTTC. The V and J genes are TRBV30 and TRBJ2-7; no firm D call. The V gene lost 7 bases and the J gene lost 3 bases, with 19 bases spanning the gap. CDR1 and CDR2 from the germline V gene are GTSNPN and SVGIG (reference sequence). The CDR3 has 14 amino acids. The whole variable domain, remainder taken from reference TRBV30 and TRBJ2-7, is SQTIHQWPATLVQPVGSPLSLECTVEGTSNPNLYWYRQAAGRGLQLLFYSVGIGQISSEVPQNLSASRPQDRQFILSSKKLLLSDSGFYLCASKPSPTGYEQYFGPGTRLTVT.

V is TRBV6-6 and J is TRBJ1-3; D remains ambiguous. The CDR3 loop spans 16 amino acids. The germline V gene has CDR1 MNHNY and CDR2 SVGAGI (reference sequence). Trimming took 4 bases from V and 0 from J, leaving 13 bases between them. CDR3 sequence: CASSFRQPYSGNTIYF. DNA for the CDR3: TGTGCCAGCAGTTTTCGCCAGCCTTACTCTGGAAACACCATATATTTT.

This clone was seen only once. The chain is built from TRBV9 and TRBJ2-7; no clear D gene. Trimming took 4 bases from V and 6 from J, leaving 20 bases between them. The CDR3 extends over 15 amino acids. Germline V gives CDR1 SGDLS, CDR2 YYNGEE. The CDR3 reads CASSPPGSGNAEQYF. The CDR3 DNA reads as TGTGCCAGCAGCCCGCCAGGATCCGGTAATGCCGAGCAGTACTTC.

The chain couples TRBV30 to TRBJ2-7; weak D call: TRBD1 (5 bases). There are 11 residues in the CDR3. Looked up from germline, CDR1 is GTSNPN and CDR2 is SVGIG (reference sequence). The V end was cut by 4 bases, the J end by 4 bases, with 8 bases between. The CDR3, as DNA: TGTGCCTGGAATACAGGATACGAGCAGTACTTC. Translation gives CAWNTGYEQYF. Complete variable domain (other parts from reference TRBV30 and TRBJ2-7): SQTIHQWPATLVQPVGSPLSLECTVEGTSNPNLYWYRQAAGRGLQLLFYSVGIGQISSEVPQNLSASRPQDRQFILSSKKLLLSDSGFYLCAWNTGYEQYFGPGTRLTVT.

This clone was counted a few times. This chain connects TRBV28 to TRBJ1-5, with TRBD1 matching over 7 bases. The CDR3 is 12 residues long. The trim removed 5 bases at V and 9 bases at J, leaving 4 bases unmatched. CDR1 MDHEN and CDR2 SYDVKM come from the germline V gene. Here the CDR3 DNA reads TGTGCCAGCAGTATACCAGGGGGGCCCCAGCATTTT. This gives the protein CASSIPGGPQHF.

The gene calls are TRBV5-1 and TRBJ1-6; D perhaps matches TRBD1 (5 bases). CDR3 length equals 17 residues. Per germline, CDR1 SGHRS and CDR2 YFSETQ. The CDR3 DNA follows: TGCCCCCGCAGCCCGCCGGGGGGGGGAATAGATAATTCACCCCTCCACTTT. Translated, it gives CPRSPPGGGIDNSPLHF.

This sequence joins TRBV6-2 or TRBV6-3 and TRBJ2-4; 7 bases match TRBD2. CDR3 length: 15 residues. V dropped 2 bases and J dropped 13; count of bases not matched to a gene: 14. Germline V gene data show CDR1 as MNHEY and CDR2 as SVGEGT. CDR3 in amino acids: CASSYPGLRSEEQYF. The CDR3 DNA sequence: TGTGCCAGCAGTTACCCGGGACTACGTTCTGAGGAACAGTACTTC.

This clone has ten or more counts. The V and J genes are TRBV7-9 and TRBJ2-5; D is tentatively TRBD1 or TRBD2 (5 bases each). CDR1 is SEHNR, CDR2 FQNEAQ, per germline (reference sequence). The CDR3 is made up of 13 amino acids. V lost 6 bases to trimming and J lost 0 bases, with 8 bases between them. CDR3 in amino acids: CASSRDHQETQYF. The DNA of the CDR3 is TGTGCCAGCAGTCGGGACCACCAAGAGACCCAGTACTTC.

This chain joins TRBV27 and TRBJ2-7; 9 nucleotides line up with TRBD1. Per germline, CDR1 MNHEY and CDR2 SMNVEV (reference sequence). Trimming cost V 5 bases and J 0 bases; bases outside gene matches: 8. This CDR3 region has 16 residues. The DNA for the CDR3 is TGTGCCAGCAGTCCGGGACAGGGCAGGAGCTCCTACGAGCAGTACTTC. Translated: CASSPGQGRSSYEQYF.

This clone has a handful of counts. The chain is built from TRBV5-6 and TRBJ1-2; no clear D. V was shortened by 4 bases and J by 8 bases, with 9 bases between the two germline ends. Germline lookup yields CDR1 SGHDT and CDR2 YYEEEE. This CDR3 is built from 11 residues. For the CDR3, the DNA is TGTGCCAGCAGCCCCGGTTCGGGCTACACCTTC. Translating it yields CASSPGSGYTF.